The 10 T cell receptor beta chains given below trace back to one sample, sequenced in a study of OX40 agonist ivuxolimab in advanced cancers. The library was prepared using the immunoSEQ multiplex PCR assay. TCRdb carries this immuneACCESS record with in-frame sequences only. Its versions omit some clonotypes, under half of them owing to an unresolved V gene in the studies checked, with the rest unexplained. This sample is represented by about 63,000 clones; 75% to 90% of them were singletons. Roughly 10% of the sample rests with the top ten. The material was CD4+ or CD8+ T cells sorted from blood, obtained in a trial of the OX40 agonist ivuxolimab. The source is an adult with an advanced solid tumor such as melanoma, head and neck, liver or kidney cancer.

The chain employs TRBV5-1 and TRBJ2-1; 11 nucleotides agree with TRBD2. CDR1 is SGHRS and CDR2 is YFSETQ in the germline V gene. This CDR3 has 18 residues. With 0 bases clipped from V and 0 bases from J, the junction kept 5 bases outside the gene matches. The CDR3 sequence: CASSLVGTSGSSYNEQFF. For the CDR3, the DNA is TGCGCCAGCAGCTTGGTTGGGACTAGCGGCAGCTCCTACAATGAGCAGTTCTTC.

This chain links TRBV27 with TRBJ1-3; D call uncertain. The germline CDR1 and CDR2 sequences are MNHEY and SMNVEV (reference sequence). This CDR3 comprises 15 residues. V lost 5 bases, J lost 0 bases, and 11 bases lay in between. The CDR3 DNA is TGTGCCAGCAGTCCCTGGGGATTCTCTGGAAACACCATATATTTT. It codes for CASSPWGFSGNTIYF.

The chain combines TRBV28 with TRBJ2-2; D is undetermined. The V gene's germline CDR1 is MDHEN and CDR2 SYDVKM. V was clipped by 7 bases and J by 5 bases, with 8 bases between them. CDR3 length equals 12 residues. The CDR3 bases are TGTGCCAGCACCTCGAGGACCGGGGAGCTGTTTTTT. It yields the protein CASTSRTGELFF. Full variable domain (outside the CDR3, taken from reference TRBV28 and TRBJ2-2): DVKVTQSSRYLVKRTGEKVFLECVQDMDHENMFWYRQDPGLGLRLIYFSYDVKMKEKGDIPEGYSVSREKKERFSLILESASTNQTSMYLCASTSRTGELFFGEGSRLTVL.

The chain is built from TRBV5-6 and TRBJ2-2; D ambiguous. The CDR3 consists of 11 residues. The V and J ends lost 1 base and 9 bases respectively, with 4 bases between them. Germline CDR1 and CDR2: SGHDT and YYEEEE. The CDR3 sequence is CASSLRRELFF. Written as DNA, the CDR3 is TGTGCCAGCAGCTTGAGAAGGGAGCTGTTTTTT.

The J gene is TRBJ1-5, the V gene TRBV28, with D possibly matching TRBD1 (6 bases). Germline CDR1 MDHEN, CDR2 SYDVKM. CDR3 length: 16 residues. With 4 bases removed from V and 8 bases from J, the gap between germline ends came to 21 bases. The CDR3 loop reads CASSSGAGGKGKPQHF. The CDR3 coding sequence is TGTGCCAGCAGTTCAGGGGCTGGGGGAAAGGGGAAGCCCCAGCATTTT.

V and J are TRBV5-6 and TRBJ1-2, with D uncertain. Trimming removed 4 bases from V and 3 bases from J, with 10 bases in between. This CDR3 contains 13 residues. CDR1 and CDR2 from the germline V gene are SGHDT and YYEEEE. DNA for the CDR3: TGTGCCAGCAGCCTACAGCTTGACTATGGCTACACCTTC. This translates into CASSLQLDYGYTF.

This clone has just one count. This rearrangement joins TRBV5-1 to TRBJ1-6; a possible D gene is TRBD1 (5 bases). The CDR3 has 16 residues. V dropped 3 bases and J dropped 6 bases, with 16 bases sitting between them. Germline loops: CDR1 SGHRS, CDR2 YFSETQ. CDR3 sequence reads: CASSSAGRDRNSPLHF. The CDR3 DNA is TGCGCCAGCAGCTCCGCAGGGCGCGATCGTAATTCACCCCTCCACTTT.

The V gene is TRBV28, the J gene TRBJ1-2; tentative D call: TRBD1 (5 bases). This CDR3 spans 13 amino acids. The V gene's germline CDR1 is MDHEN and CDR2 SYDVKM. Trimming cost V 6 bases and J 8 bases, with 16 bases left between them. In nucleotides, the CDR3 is TGTGCCAGCAGGCCTATGTTCAGGGAAGGCTACACCTTC. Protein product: CASRPMFREGYTF.

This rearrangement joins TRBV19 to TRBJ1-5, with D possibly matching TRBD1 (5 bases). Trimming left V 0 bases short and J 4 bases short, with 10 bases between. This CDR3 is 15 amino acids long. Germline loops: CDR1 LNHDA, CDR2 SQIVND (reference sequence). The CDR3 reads CASSIEGTGNQPQHF. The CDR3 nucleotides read TGTGCCAGTAGTATAGAAGGGACGGGAAATCAGCCCCAGCATTTT.

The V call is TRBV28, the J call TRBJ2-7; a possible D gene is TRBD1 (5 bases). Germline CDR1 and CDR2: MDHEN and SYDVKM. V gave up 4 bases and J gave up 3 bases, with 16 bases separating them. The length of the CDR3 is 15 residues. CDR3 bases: TGTGCCAGCAGTTCCACAGGAGAGGTCCTCTACGAGCAGTACTTC. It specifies CASSSTGEVLYEQYF.